Detailed here is one T cell receptor beta chain. In this sample, this clonotype turned up a few times. What this receptor recognizes is not known. Base qualities are not at hand, and no much larger clone is one base apart. The data stem from a study of vaccination and CD4 T cells after COVID-19 (dated by TCRdb to 2021 to 2024). About the full investigation: SARS-CoV-2 positivity had been established in the convalescent patients by nasal swab PCR, and mild disease was recorded in roughly ten of these patients and severe disease in one. Control cultures used a CEFX viral epitope pool as positive control, an HIV-1 Nef peptide pool as negative control, or no peptide. The spike-specific CD4+ TCR repertoire was compared before and after mRNA vaccination in over nine COVID-19 convalescent patients and several infection-naive healthy vaccine recipients. Post-COVID blood samples from convalescent patients were collected a median of roughly 100 days after diagnosis, with a range of roughly 35 to 161 days. In the convalescent cohort there were six males and four females, among whom were two Hispanic individuals, seven Caucasians, two Asians and one multiracial person. Participants got two doses of the Pfizer-BioNTech BNT162b2 vaccine (n=8) or two doses of the Moderna mRNA-1273 vaccine (n=2). Post-vaccine blood samples were collected a median of around 2.5 months after the second vaccine dose, ranging from about 13 to 241 days. Overlapping spike peptide pools from SARS-CoV-2 and from the common cold coronaviruses HCoV-NL63, HCoV-OC43 and HCoV-229E were used as culture stimuli. The paper as a whole reports these results and caveats: Only a relatively small number of convalescent patients were included in the study, and early timepoints following natural infection were not analyzed. An increase in the median number of SARS-CoV-2-reactive clonotypes from approximately 21 after infection to roughly 39 after vaccination was observed, but the change was not found to be significant. Of the vaccine-specific clones in convalescent patients, 304 of 307, or nearly all, reacted only to SARS-CoV-2 spike and did not cross-react with common cold coronaviruses. Among the post-vaccine SARS-CoV-2-reactive clones in convalescent patients, a median about 86% showed up only after vaccination, which suggests vaccine-specific priming.

In the paper's terms, the treatment or condition label means: approximately 10-day PBMC culture with coronavirus spike peptide pools or control peptides (ViraFEST assay). The ViraFEST assay, used in the study, expanded antigen-specific T cells with peptide pools and then identified the expanded clonotypes through TCR sequencing. The positive SARS-CoV-2 PCR tests of the convalescent patients were dated from March to December 2020, before the Alpha, Beta and Delta variants emerged in the United States. Each well held approximately 2 million PBMCs cultured in IMDM containing around 5% human AB serum and approximately 9.6 IU/ml IL-2, with 8.5 to 10 ug/ml peptide pools added. On days 3 and 7, half of the culture medium was replaced with fresh IL-2-containing medium. After 10 days of culture, CD4+ T cells were isolated by negative selection with the EasySep CD4+ T cell isolation kit. Ficoll-Paque Plus gradient centrifugation was used to isolate PBMCs from whole blood, and the isolated PBMCs were then either used fresh or cryopreserved at -140C. Each culture condition was generally run in triplicate wells.

From the germline V gene, CDR1 is SGHTA and CDR2 is FQGNSA. V is cut by 1 base and J by 4 bases, and the space between the germline ends is 6 bases. Measured from the cysteine to the phenylalanine, the CDR3 is 13 residues long. The DNA shown is the 39-base CDR3, in frame from base 1. The method was PCR. DNA from cultured CD4+ T cells underwent TCR sequencing with the Oncomine TCR Beta short-read assay at the Johns Hopkins FTIC core. Genomic DNA was extracted from the cultured CD4+ T cells with the QIAamp micro DNA kit. Oncomine TCR Beta libraries from cultured CD4+ T cells were pooled with unique dual indexes and sequenced on an Illumina iSeq 100. The authors processed their data as follows. Non-productive sequences were removed, and CDR3s that did not start with C, did not end with F or W, or were shorter than 7 amino acids were discarded. Antigen-specific clonotypes were identified with the MANAFEST web application by comparing peptide-stimulated wells with reference and other culture wells. For a clone to be called positive, the clone needed an FDR below 0.05, an odds ratio above 5, and a productive frequency above 0.1% in at least two of three replicate wells. A clonotype counted as cross-reactive if it showed significant expansion both in the SARS-CoV-2 spike wells and in at least one common cold coronavirus spike condition. Similarity between CDR3 sequences was evaluated in R version 3.6.1 using Levenshtein distances (stringdist) and unrooted phylogenetic trees (ape). The raw public reads went through TCRdb reprocessing: fastp at Q25, MiXCR clone calling, in-frame beta chains kept. Every distinct CDR3 protein forms one entry, paired with its most common genes and DNA. The V and J calls come from TCRdb's annotation, not from the publication. This sample holds fewer than 15,000 distinct CDR3 sequences; approximately 58% were observed only once. Less than 15% of the sample is taken by the ten largest.

This clonotype was obtained from a human donor who had recovered from COVID-19. Sample: CD4+ T cells from blood, cultured in vitro. This chain joins TRBV7-2 to TRBJ2-3; too little of a D gene remains to name it. For the CDR3, the sequence is CASSLGPADTQYF. The bases read TGTGCCAGCAGCTTAGGTCCAGCAGATACGCAGTATTTT.